This TCR beta chain was captured in a study of blood T cell repertoires in COVID-19. Study background: Sample material is recorded as cDNA or gDNA derived from T cells, B-cell-depleted T cells, or PBMCs.

Patients at the Seattle site were enrolled during active infection and followed longitudinally. CDR1 and CDR2 (germline): KGHSH, LQKENI. The V gene lost 2 bases and the J gene lost 3 bases, with 8 bases spanning the gap. This CDR3 comprises 14 residues. TCRdb's table, derived via immunoSEQ multiplex PCR, lists solely in-frame clones and lacks some. The data contain a few hundred thousand clones, nearly 90% of them singletons. The specimen sequenced was peripheral blood. This chain joins TRBV18 and TRBJ2-1; no definite D call. This receptor was obtained from a woman aged 60-75 years with COVID-19, enrolled during active disease. The CDR3 nucleotides read TGTGCCAGCTCACCATCTGGCAGCTACAATGAGCAGTTCTTC. The encoded protein is CASSPSGSYNEQFF.